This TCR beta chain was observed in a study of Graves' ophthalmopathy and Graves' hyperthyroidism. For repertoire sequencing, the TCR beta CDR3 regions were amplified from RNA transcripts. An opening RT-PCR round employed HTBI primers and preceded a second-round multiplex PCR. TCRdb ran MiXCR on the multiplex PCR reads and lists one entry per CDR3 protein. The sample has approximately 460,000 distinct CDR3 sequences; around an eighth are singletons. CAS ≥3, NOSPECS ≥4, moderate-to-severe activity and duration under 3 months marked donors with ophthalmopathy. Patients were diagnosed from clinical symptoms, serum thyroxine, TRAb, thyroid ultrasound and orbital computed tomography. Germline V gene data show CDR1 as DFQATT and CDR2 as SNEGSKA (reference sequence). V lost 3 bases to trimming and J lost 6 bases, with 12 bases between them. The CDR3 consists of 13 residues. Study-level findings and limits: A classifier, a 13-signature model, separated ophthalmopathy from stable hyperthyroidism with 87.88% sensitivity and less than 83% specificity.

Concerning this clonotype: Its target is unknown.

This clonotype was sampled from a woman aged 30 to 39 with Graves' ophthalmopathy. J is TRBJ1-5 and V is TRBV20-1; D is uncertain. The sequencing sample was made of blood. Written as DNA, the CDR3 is TGCAGTGCTAGTAGAGCGGTCGGTCAGCCCCAGCATTTT. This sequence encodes CSASRAVGQPQHF.